Below, 32 T cell receptor beta chains from the same sample are listed, as sequenced in a study of blood T cell dynamics during melanoma immunotherapy. Assay used: immunoSEQ multiplex PCR; TCRdb lists only in-frame clones, some missing. Here the sample spans over 10,000 clones, around 91% being singletons. Stated time point: week 3, after first cycle of checkpoint inhibitor. Specimen: effector memory CD8+ T cells from blood, collected from a patient treated with checkpoint blockade. These receptors originate from a human donor with melanoma.

This chain connects TRBV5-6 to TRBJ2-1, with 9 bases matching TRBD2. J lost 2 bases, V lost 0 bases, and 3 bases had no gene match. The germline V gene has CDR1 SGHDT and CDR2 YYEEEE. The CDR3 loop spans 16 amino acids. CDR3 amino acids: CASSLELAGPYNEQFF. CDR3 coding DNA: TGTGCCAGCAGCTTGGAGCTAGCGGGACCCTACAATGAGCAGTTCTTC.

This chain uses TRBV27 with TRBJ1-2; D possibly corresponds to TRBD1 (5 bases). Germline CDR1 and CDR2: MNHEY and SMNVEV (reference sequence). The CDR3 covers 14 residues. Trimming stripped 1 base from V and 6 bases from J, with 12 bases between. CDR3 DNA: TGTGCCAGCAGTTTATTTCGAGGGGAGGATGGCTACACCTTC. Its translation: CASSLFRGEDGYTF.

V gene TRBV4-3 combines with J gene TRBJ1-2; D is uncertain. Deletions cut 0 bases from V and 4 bases from J, with 18 bases between. The length of the CDR3 is 17 residues. Germline V CDR1 and CDR2: LGHNA, YSLEER. In DNA form, the CDR3 reads TGCGCCAGCAGCCAAGATAGTAGTGGCCGTAGGTTCTATGGCTACACCTTC. Translated: CASSQDSSGRRFYGYTF.

This chain uses TRBV7-6 with TRBJ2-5; D gene ambiguous. V was pared by 1 base and J by 4 bases, with 4 bases between. The CDR3 totals 12 residues. The germline V gene has CDR1 SGHVS and CDR2 FNYEAQ. The CDR3 sequence is CASSLGVETQYF. CDR3 sequence (DNA): TGTGCCAGCAGCTTAGGGGTAGAGACCCAGTACTTC.

This chain links TRBV19 with TRBJ2-3; TRBD2 might be the D (6 bases). V lost 4 bases, J lost 4 bases, and 18 bases lay in between. Germline V lookup: CDR1 LNHDA, CDR2 SQIVND (reference sequence). This CDR3 has 16 amino acids. The CDR3, as DNA: TGTGCCAGTAGTACAATAGCGGAAACCCCCTCAGATACGCAGTATTTT. Translation: CASSTIAETPSDTQYF.

V gene TRBV7-2 combines with J gene TRBJ2-3; possibly TRBD1 for D (6 bases). The CDR3 totals 13 residues. In germline, CDR1 is SGHTA, CDR2 FQGNSA. Trimming took off 6 bases at V and 1 base at J, with 8 bases between the two ends. CDR3 bases: TGTGCCAGCAGGGGGGCGGGCACAGATACGCAGTATTTT. This translates into CASRGAGTDTQYF. The entire variable domain, with the rest obtained from reference TRBV7-2 and TRBJ2-3, is as follows: GAGVSQSPSNKVTEKGKDVELRCDPISGHTALYWYRQSLGQGLEFLIYFQGNSAPDKSGLPSDRFSAERTGGSVSTLTIQRTQQEDSAVYLCASRGAGTDTQYFGPGTRLTVL.

V and J are TRBV5-4 and TRBJ2-1; D may be TRBD2 (5 bases). V lost 2 bases and J 2 bases, leaving 11 bases between the germline ends. CDR1 is SGHNT, CDR2 YYREEE, per germline (reference sequence). There are 15 residues in the CDR3. DNA of the CDR3: TGTGCCAGCAGCTTCATGACCGGGGCCTACAATGAGCAGTTCTTC. Translating gives CASSFMTGAYNEQFF.

The count of this clone is one. CDR3 bases: TGTGCCAGCGGCAACAGGGGATATACGGACACCATATATTTT. It is translated as CASGNRGYTDTIYF. The rearrangement uses TRBV7-6 and TRBJ1-3, with 7 bases identical to TRBD1. CDR3 length equals 14 residues. With V trimmed by 8 bases and J by 8 bases, 12 bases remained unmatched. Germline values: CDR1 SGHVS, CDR2 FNYEAQ.

This clone appeared once. This chain joins TRBV11-2 and TRBJ2-3; no reliable D call. Per germline, CDR1 SGHAT and CDR2 FQNNGV. This CDR3 comprises 13 residues. Trimming took 0 bases from V and 6 from J, leaving 7 bases between them. The CDR3 protein is CASSLELIDTQYF. The CDR3 nucleotides read TGTGCCAGCAGCTTAGAATTAATCGATACGCAGTATTTT.

This sequence joins TRBV9 and TRBJ2-2; D might be TRBD2 (6 bases). Germline V gives CDR1 SGDLS, CDR2 YYNGEE. This CDR3 is built from 13 residues. V dropped 0 bases and J dropped 8 bases, with 8 bases sitting between them. Here the CDR3 DNA reads TGTGCCAGCAGCGTAGCCGGGAGAGGGGAGCTGTTTTTT. This codes for CASSVAGRGELFF.

The chain is built from TRBV21-1 and TRBJ1-1. TRBV21-1 is noted as a pseudogene. CDR3 length equals 17 residues. This chain's CDR3 is CASSKLRRGPSPTEAFF. The DNA of the CDR3 is TGTGCCAGCAGCAAATTAAGGAGGGGTCCAAGCCCGACTGAAGCTTTCTTT.

V is TRBV28 and J is TRBJ2-1, with 8 bases lining up with TRBD1. CDR3 length: 15 residues. The V segment lost 5 bases and the J segment 5 bases; nucleotides outside the gene matches: 8. Germline V gives CDR1 MDHEN, CDR2 SYDVKM. The CDR3 sequence: CASSRYRGSNNEQFF. The CDR3 DNA reads TGTGCCAGCAGTCGATACAGGGGGTCAAACAATGAGCAGTTCTTC.

The V call is TRBV21-1, the J call TRBJ2-4; TRBD1, the table's D call, lacks a check against the DNA. TRBV21-1 is listed as a pseudogene. This CDR3 contains 14 residues. This chain's CDR3 is CASSKRHRGWVSYF. CDR3 DNA: TGTGCCAGCAGCAAGCGACACAGGGGCTGGGTATCGTACTTC.

The chain is built from TRBV2 and TRBJ2-7, with D tentatively TRBD1 (5 bases). Germline CDR1 is SNHLY and CDR2 is FYNNEI. The length of the CDR3 is 16 residues. Trimming pared 5 bases from V and 3 bases from J, leaving 20 bases between. CDR3 region: CASSRNRQGSYYEQYF. The CDR3, as DNA: TGTGCCAGCAGTCGAAATCGGCAGGGATCCTACTACGAGCAGTACTTC.

The CDR3 DNA follows: TGTGCCAGCAGTTACGAGGGGAGGGCGGGTGAAAAACTGTTTTTT. Protein product: CASSYEGRAGEKLFF. V and J are TRBV6-5 and TRBJ1-4, with TRBD1 as a possible D gene (5 bases). With 2 bases removed from V and 7 bases from J, the gap between germline ends came to 14 bases. The germline gives CDR1 MNHEY, CDR2 SVGAGI. There are 15 residues in the CDR3.

This clone was found once. V and J are TRBV28 and TRBJ2-1; 13 nucleotides line up with TRBD2. The CDR3 spans 15 residues. The V and J ends lost 3 bases and 8 bases, in that order; junction bases with no gene match: 4. Looked up from germline, CDR1 is MDHEN and CDR2 is SYDVKM. In DNA, the CDR3 is TGTGCCAGCAGTTTCACTAGCGGGAGGGCCTATGAGCAGTTCTTC. Residues: CASSFTSGRAYEQFF.

This clone was detected once. The CDR3 region is CASSLGGGNEQFF. For the CDR3, the DNA is TGTGCCAGCAGCTTAGGGGGCGGAAATGAGCAGTTCTTC. The chain is built from TRBV7-9 and TRBJ2-1, with D maybe TRBD1 (5 bases). Germline CDR1 is SEHNR and CDR2 is FQNEAQ (reference sequence). This CDR3 region has 13 residues. The V gene lost 1 base and the J gene lost 7 bases, with 8 bases spanning the gap.

A note on this clone: No DNA is shown, since the ends of the CDR3 on it are uncertain; the CDR3 is the one TCRdb lists. This chain joins TRBV9 and TRBJ1-2; the table's D call, TRBD1, was not checked against the DNA. The CDR3 has 14 amino acids, counting both end residues. Germline V CDR1 and CDR2: SGDLS, YYNGEE. CDR3 loop: CASSVDGVGSGATF.

The chain uses TRBV4-3 and TRBJ1-1; perhaps TRBD1 as D (6 bases). Germline V gives CDR1 LGHNA, CDR2 YSLEER. The V end was cut by 5 bases, the J end by 5 bases, with 15 bases between. This CDR3 has 14 amino acids. CDR3 coding DNA: TGCGCCAGCAGCACTGACAGGACGGGGACTGAAGCTTTCTTT. Amino acids: CASSTDRTGTEAFF.

This chain joins TRBV9 and TRBJ2-1; TRBD2 agrees at 7 bases. Germline V CDR1 and CDR2: SGDLS, YYNGEE. There are 13 residues in the CDR3. The V segment lost 6 bases and the J segment 6 bases; nucleotides outside the gene matches: 6. CDR3 DNA sequence: TGTGCCAGCAACCAGGGAGGGGTCAATGAGCAGTTCTTC. Encoded protein: CASNQGGVNEQFF.

This rearrangement joins TRBV4-3 to TRBJ2-2; tentatively, D is TRBD2 (6 bases). The CDR3 runs to 17 residues. The V and J ends lost 3 bases and 4 bases respectively, with 18 bases between them. From germline, CDR1 is LGHNA and CDR2 YSLEER. The CDR3 loop reads CASSQEGGGYGTGELFF. CDR3 nucleotide sequence: TGCGCCAGCAGCCAGGAGGGTGGTGGCTACGGCACCGGGGAGCTGTTTTTT.

This rearrangement joins TRBV14 to TRBJ2-2; 10 nucleotides agree with TRBD1. The trim removed 2 bases at V and 6 bases at J, leaving 12 bases unmatched. Germline CDR1 and CDR2: SGHDN and FVKESK. The CDR3 loop spans 18 amino acids. The CDR3 DNA sequence: TGTGCCAGCAGCCAATTACCCGGGACAGGGGACCTACCCGGGGAGCTGTTTTTT. The encoded protein is CASSQLPGTGDLPGELFF.

The chain joins TRBV2 to TRBJ1-2; 7 bases are shared with TRBD1. V trimming: 4 bases; J trimming: 4 bases; junction bases outside the gene matches: 3. Germline V gene data show CDR1 as SNHLY and CDR2 as FYNNEI. The CDR3 is 13 amino acids. This CDR3 reads CASSGGGGYGYTF. DNA for the CDR3: TGTGCCAGCAGTGGAGGGGGCGGCTATGGCTACACCTTC. Supplemented by reference TRBV2 and TRBJ1-2, the full variable domain reads EPEVTQTPSHQVTQMGQEVILRCVPISNHLYFYWYRQILGQKVEFLVSFYNNEISEKSEIFDDQFSVERPDGSNFTLKIRSTKLEDSAMYFCASSGGGGYGYTFGSGTRLTVV.

V usage is TRBV6-5 and J usage is TRBJ1-2; unclear D gene. V lost 0 bases, J lost 8 bases, and 10 bases lay in between. The CDR3 spans 13 residues. Germline V CDR1 and CDR2: MNHEY, SVGAGI. The CDR3 DNA reads TGTGCCAGCAGTTACTCCACAGCGAGAGGCTACACCTTC. Translated, it gives CASSYSTARGYTF.

The chain is built from TRBV11-2 and TRBJ1-1; possible D gene TRBD1, 6 bases. The CDR3 length is 13 residues. Germline-derived CDR1 and CDR2 are SGHAT and FQNNGV. The V and J ends lost 3 bases and 3 bases respectively, with 8 bases between them. This CDR3 is CASSFRTDTEAFF. CDR3 sequence (DNA): TGTGCCAGCAGCTTCCGGACAGACACTGAAGCTTTCTTT.

The V call is TRBV6-5, the J call TRBJ2-7, with 7 bases matching TRBD1. After removal of 5 bases from V and 6 bases from J, the junction contained 7 bases not matched to a gene. The CDR3 runs to 13 residues. Germline CDR1 and CDR2: MNHEY and SVGAGI. DNA of the CDR3: TGTGCCAGCAGTCTTAACAGGGGTCTCGAGCAGTACTTC. Translation: CASSLNRGLEQYF.

The chain joins TRBV28 to TRBJ2-1; 7 bases map to TRBD1. V was clipped by 7 bases and J by 7 bases; unmatched bases: 16. Germline assignment: CDR1 MDHEN and CDR2 SYDVKM. CDR3 size: 16 residues. CDR3 nucleotides: TGTGCCAGCACCGAGGGTATACAGGGGACAGAAAATGAGCAGTTCTTC. It specifies CASTEGIQGTENEQFF.

CDR3 bases: TGTGCCAGCAGCTTAAATCTGCCAGGGGGCGAGACTGGGGCCAACGTCCTGACTTTC. Translating gives CASSLNLPGGETGANVLTF. V is TRBV7-7 and J is TRBJ2-6; 8 bases map to TRBD1. CDR1 is SSHAT and CDR2 is FNYEAQ in the germline V gene (reference sequence). This CDR3 region has 19 residues. V trimming: 2 bases; J trimming: 2 bases; junction bases outside the gene matches: 11.

The chain combines TRBV19 with TRBJ1-1; 7 bases map to TRBD1. The germline V gene encodes CDR1 LNHDA and CDR2 SQIVND (reference sequence). The CDR3 extends over 16 amino acids. Trimming at V came to 5 bases and at J to 4 bases, leaving 13 bases not matched to a gene. The CDR3 nucleotides read TGTGCCAGTAGTTGGGGACAGACTCTTTGGGGCACTGAAGCTTTCTTT. Protein product: CASSWGQTLWGTEAFF.

The chain is built from TRBV7-6 and TRBJ2-2, with TRBD2 matching over 9 bases. Trimming cost V 3 bases and J 4 bases; bases outside gene matches: 12. The CDR3 runs 18 residues. CDR1 is SGHVS and CDR2 is FNYEAQ in the germline V gene. The CDR3 nucleotides are TGTGCCAGCAGCTTTCCGGCGCGGGAGGGCCGTGGCACCGGGGAGCTGTTTTTT. It is translated as CASSFPAREGRGTGELFF.

In this sample, this clone turned up once. The chain combines TRBV27 with TRBJ2-1; no clear D gene. Germline CDR1 MNHEY, CDR2 SMNVEV (reference sequence). Trimming pared 3 bases from V and 4 bases from J, leaving 7 bases between. The CDR3 covers 13 residues. CDR3 protein: CASSFGRYNEQFF. CDR3 nucleotide sequence: TGTGCCAGCAGTTTTGGCCGATACAATGAGCAGTTCTTC.

The chain is built from TRBV27 and TRBJ2-7, with 9 positions matching TRBD1. Unmatched junction bases numbered 3, after V lost 5 bases and J lost 4 bases. This CDR3 contains 13 residues. Germline CDR1 reads MNHEY; CDR2 reads SMNVEV (reference sequence). CDR3 in amino acids: CASSPGQGYEQYF. Here the CDR3 DNA reads TGTGCCAGCAGTCCGGGACAGGGTTACGAGCAGTACTTC.